The T cell receptor (beta chain) described here comes from a study of regulatory T cells in long-lasting Graves disease. This clonotype has a count of ten or more. The germline gives CDR1 SGHRS, CDR2 YFSETQ. The CDR3 contains 15 residues. Trimming took 1 base from V and 2 from J, leaving 11 bases between them. Libraries of TCR beta came from iRepertoire HTBI primers plus Arm-PCR of CDR3 regions. Per the study methods: Detected in the samples were about 58 TRBV and 14 TRBJ segments. MiXCR was run by TCRdb on the multiplex PCR reads, yielding one entry per CDR3 protein. The V and J calls come from TCRdb's annotation, not from the publication. The sample has 350,000 to 450,000 distinct CDR3 sequences, approximately 16% seen once. The sample's time point: newly diagnosed GD, antithyroid drugs for less than 3 months. Extracted RNA from PBMCs served as the source of the TCR library. Graves' disease diagnosis relied on American Thyroid Association guidelines. One endocrinology department in Xi'an, China, was where patients came from.

These same records also appear under a second study, on T cells in Graves' hyperthyroidism and ophthalmopathy. This second report adds: Ophthalmopathy was identified by the model a median around 5.9 months ahead of onset.

The receptor was derived from a woman between 40 and 55 years old with Graves disease. V gene TRBV5-1 combines with J gene TRBJ2-3; D remains ambiguous. The material sequenced was peripheral blood mononuclear cells (PBMCs), taken at new diagnosis, from a patient treated with antithyroid drugs. In nucleotides, the CDR3 is TGCGCCAGCAGCTTGTCTCACAGTTCCACAGATACGCAGTATTTT. It yields the protein CASSLSHSSTDTQYF.